The 8 T cell receptor beta chains below all came from one sample that was sequenced in a study of blood T cell repertoires in COVID-19. Sequencing was performed with immunoSEQ multiplex PCR; in TCRdb, only in-frame clones are kept and a portion is missing. The sample holds fewer than 200,000 clones, 80% to 90% seen once. Sequencing was done on a sample of peripheral blood. All receptors derive from a man aged 18 to 30 who had recovered from COVID-19.

The chain employs TRBV3-1 (or the pseudogene TRBV3-2) and TRBJ2-7; TRBD1 aligns across 10 bases. This CDR3 region has 16 residues. V lost 3 bases and J lost 3; bases outside the gene matches: 8. CDR1 is LGHDT, CDR2 YNNKEL, per germline (reference sequence). CDR3 protein: CASSHERTGGNYEQYF. The DNA for the CDR3 is TGTGCCAGCAGCCATGAAAGGACAGGGGGGAACTACGAGCAGTACTTC.

V and J are TRBV2 and TRBJ2-7; 8 bases align to TRBD1. CDR1 is SNHLY, CDR2 FYNNEI, per germline. This CDR3 comprises 14 residues. The V gene end was trimmed by 6 bases and the J gene end by 2 bases; junction bases not matched to a gene: 6. CDR3 amino acids: CASRSQGAPYEQYF. The CDR3 DNA reads as TGTGCCAGCAGGTCCCAGGGGGCACCCTACGAGCAGTACTTC.

This chain links TRBV27 with TRBJ1-6; a possible D gene is TRBD1 (5 bases). The ends were cut back, 8 bases at V and 3 bases at J, with 14 bases in the middle. The CDR3 runs 15 residues. The germline V gene has CDR1 MNHEY and CDR2 SMNVEV (reference sequence). The CDR3 is CASRSPGGYNSPLHF. The DNA of the CDR3 is TGTGCCAGCCGCTCGCCGGGGGGCTATAATTCACCCCTCCACTTT.

V gene TRBV27 combines with J gene TRBJ2-2; 7 positions match TRBD2. The trim removed 8 bases at V and 5 bases at J, leaving 14 bases unmatched. CDR1 is MNHEY and CDR2 is SMNVEV in the germline V gene (reference sequence). The CDR3 runs to 16 residues. In DNA form, the CDR3 reads TGTGCCAGCGTGGGGGGGTGGGGAGTCTCAACCGGGGAGCTGTTTTTT. This sequence encodes CASVGGWGVSTGELFF.

The chain employs TRBV24-1 and TRBJ1-2; D may be TRBD1 (6 bases). CDR3 length: 14 amino acids. Trimming pared 4 bases from V and 3 bases from J, leaving 11 bases between. Germline CDR1 is KGHDR and CDR2 is SFDVKD. DNA for the CDR3: TGTGCCACCAGTGACAGGGGAAAAGACTATGGCTACACCTTC. As protein: CATSDRGKDYGYTF.

The chain has TRBV24-1 and TRBJ1-1; D not resolved. The CDR3 sequence is 12 residues long. With 4 bases removed from V and 5 bases from J, the gap between germline ends came to 7 bases. Germline assignment: CDR1 KGHDR and CDR2 SFDVKD. CDR3 loop: CATSDGFTEAFF. The CDR3 bases are TGTGCCACCAGTGACGGGTTTACTGAAGCTTTCTTT.

The DNA of the CDR3 is TGTGCCAGCAGCCTATTAGGGAGGGCGGGGAATCAGCCCCAGCATTTT. Translated, it gives CASSLLGRAGNQPQHF. The rearrangement uses TRBV28 and TRBJ1-5; D not certain. V was trimmed by 6 bases and J by 4 bases, leaving 19 bases between them. There are 16 residues in the CDR3. Germline loops: CDR1 MDHEN, CDR2 SYDVKM.

This rearrangement joins TRBV2 to TRBJ1-2; D call uncertain. Germline loops: CDR1 SNHLY, CDR2 FYNNEI. The CDR3 contains 13 residues. Deletions cut 2 bases from V and 4 bases from J, with 8 bases between. CDR3 nucleotides: TGTGCCAGCAGTGAACATCGGAGCTATGGCTACACCTTC. It yields the protein CASSEHRSYGYTF.